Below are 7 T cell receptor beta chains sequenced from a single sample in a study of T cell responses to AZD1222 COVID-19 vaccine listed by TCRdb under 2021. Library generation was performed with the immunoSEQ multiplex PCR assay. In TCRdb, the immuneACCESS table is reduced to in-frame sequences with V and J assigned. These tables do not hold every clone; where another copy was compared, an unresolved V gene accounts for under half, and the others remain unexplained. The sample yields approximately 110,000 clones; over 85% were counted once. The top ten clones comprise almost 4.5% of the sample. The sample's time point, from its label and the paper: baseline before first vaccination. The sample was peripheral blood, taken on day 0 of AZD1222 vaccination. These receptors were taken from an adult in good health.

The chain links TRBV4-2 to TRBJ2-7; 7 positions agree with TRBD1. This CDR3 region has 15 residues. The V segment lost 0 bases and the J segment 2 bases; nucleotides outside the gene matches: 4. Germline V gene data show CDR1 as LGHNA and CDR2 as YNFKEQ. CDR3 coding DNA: TGTGCCAGCAGCCAAGAACAGACAGGGCCCTACGAGCAGTACTTC. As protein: CASSQEQTGPYEQYF.

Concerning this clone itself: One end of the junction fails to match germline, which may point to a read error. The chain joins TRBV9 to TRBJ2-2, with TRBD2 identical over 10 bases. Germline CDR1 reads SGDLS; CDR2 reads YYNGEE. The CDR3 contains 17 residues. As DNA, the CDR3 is TGTGCCAGCAGCCACTTGCTTAGCGGGAGGAACCCCGGGGAGCTGTTTTTT. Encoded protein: CASSHLLSGRNPGELFF.

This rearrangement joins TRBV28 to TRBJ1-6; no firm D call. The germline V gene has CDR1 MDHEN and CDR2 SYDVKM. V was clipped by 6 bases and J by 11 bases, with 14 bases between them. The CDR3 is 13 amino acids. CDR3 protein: CASRTPGEAPLHF. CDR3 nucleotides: TGTGCCAGCAGAACTCCCGGGGAGGCACCCCTCCACTTT. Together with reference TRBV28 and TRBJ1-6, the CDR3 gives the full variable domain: DVKVTQSSRYLVKRTGEKVFLECVQDMDHENMFWYRQDPGLGLRLIYFSYDVKMKEKGDIPEGYSVSREKKERFSLILESASTNQTSMYLCASRTPGEAPLHFGNGTRLTVT.

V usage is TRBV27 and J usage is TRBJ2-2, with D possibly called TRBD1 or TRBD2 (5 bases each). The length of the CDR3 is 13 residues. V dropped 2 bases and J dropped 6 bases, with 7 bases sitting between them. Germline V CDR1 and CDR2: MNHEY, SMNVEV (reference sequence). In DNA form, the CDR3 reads TGTGCCAGCAGTTTACAGGGAGCCGGGGAGCTGTTTTTT. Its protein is CASSLQGAGELFF.

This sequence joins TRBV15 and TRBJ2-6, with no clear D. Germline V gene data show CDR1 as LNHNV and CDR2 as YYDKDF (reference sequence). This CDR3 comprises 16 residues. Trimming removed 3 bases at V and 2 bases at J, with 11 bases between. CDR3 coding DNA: TGTGCCACCAGCAGTTATCGGGCGGCTGGGGCCAACGTCCTGACTTTC. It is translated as CATSSYRAAGANVLTF.

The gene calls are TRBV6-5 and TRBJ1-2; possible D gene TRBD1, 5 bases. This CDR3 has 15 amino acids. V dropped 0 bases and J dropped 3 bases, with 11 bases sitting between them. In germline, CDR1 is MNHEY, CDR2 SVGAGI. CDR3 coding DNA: TGTGCCAGCAGTTACTCGGGGGTAGGGGACTATGGCTACACCTTC. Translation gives CASSYSGVGDYGYTF.

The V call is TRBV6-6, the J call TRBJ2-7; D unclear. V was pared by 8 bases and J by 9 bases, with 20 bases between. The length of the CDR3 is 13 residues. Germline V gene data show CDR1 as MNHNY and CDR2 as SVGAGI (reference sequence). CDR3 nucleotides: TGTGCCAGCCGTGAGATCGACACTTTTGTGCAGTACTTC. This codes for CASREIDTFVQYF.